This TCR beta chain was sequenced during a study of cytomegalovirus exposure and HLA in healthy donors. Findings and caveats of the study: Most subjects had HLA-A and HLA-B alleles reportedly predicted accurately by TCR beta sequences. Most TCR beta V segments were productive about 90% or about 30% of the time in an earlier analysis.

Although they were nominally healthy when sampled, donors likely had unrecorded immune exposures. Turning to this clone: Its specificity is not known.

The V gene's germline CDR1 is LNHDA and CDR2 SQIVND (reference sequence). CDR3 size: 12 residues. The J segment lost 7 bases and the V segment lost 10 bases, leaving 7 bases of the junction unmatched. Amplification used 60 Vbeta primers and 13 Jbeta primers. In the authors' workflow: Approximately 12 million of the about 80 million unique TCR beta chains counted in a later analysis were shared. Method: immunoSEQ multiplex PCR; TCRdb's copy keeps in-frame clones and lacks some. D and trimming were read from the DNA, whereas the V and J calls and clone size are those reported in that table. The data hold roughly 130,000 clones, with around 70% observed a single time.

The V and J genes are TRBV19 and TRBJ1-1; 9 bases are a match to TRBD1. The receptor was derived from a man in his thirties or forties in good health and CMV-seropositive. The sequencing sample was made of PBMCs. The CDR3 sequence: CATWTGEGEAFF. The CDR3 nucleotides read TGTGCCACCTGGACAGGGGAGGGTGAAGCTTTCTTT.